The sequence of this T cell receptor beta chain was determined in a study of Ad26.COV2.S vaccination and SARS-CoV-2 variants. Study at large: Once, or twice with 56 days between doses, Ad26.COV2.S was given intramuscularly.

To note about this clone: Antigen specificity is unknown.

Measured with immunoSEQ multiplex PCR; TCRdb has only the in-frame clones, and not every one. The data hold 350,000 to 500,000 clones, with approximately 90% observed a single time. The treatment is: 15 to 20 received Ad26.COV2.S at low or high dose, single or two shots; several received placebo; per-sample allocation not given. It was on day 63 after the first vaccine or placebo injection that samples were taken. The administered vaccine (an Ad26 vector) expressed Wuhan-strain SARS-CoV-2 spike. J was trimmed by 2 bases and V by 2 bases; bases with no gene match: 2. Germline CDR1 is SGDLS and CDR2 is YYNGEE. The CDR3 covers 15 residues. Study findings and constraints: Those who received vaccine or placebo ended up with similar non-spike TCR breadth.

V is TRBV9 and J is TRBJ2-5; TRBD2 matches 11 bases. The sequenced sample was peripheral blood, obtained in a trial of Ad26.COV2.S vaccine versus placebo. This receptor was identified in a person aged 18-60 years who received the Ad26.COV2.S COVID-19 vaccine or a placebo. The CDR3 protein is CASSVTSGGQETQYF. The DNA for the CDR3 is TGTGCCAGCAGCGTCACTAGCGGGGGACAAGAGACCCAGTACTTC.